The 27 T cell receptor beta chains listed next were all sequenced from one sample in a study of blood T cell repertoires in COVID-19. Clones were read by immunoSEQ multiplex PCR, and TCRdb kept only the in-frame ones, dropping some. This sample has more than 95,000 clones, with roughly 85% found just once. Sequenced sample: peripheral blood. The receptors stem from a man at least 80 years old with active or convalescent COVID-19.

The CDR3 DNA reads TGTGCCAGCAGTTACTCGCCAGGGCCCTACGAGCAGTACTTC. As protein: CASSYSPGPYEQYF. The chain employs TRBV6-5 and TRBJ2-7; possible D gene TRBD1, 5 bases. The germline V gene encodes CDR1 MNHEY and CDR2 SVGAGI. V gave up 0 bases and J gave up 2 bases, with 8 bases separating them. The CDR3 runs to 14 residues.

The V gene is TRBV5-5, the J gene TRBJ2-3; 9 positions match TRBD1. CDR1 and CDR2 from the germline V gene are SGHKS and YYEKEE (reference sequence). The ends lost 1 base at V and 0 bases at J; junction bases unmatched: 3. This CDR3 contains 16 residues. CDR3 in DNA: TGTGCCAGCAGCTTGCGAGGGACAGGGAGCACAGATACGCAGTATTTT. This codes for CASSLRGTGSTDTQYF.

This chain connects TRBV7-9 to TRBJ2-7; unclear D gene. Per germline, CDR1 SEHNR and CDR2 FQNEAQ (reference sequence). The CDR3 contains 14 residues. V was trimmed by 1 base and J by 2 bases, leaving 9 bases between them. The CDR3 is CASSLGAPTYEQYF. The CDR3 DNA sequence: TGTGCCAGCAGCTTAGGGGCTCCGACCTACGAGCAGTACTTC.

This clone was counted a few times. The V call is TRBV19, the J call TRBJ1-3; D may be TRBD1 (6 bases). The germline V gene encodes CDR1 LNHDA and CDR2 SQIVND (reference sequence). The CDR3 sequence is 13 residues long. V was shortened by 9 bases and J by 4 bases, with 13 bases between the two germline ends. The CDR3 loop reads CASRLTGGNTIYF. The DNA for the CDR3 is TGTGCCAGCAGATTGACAGGAGGAAACACCATATATTTT.

The CDR3 protein is CASSQDSGRGLETQYF. The CDR3 nucleotides read TGTGCCAGCAGCCAAGATTCCGGCAGGGGGCTGGAGACCCAGTACTTC. The chain is built from TRBV3-1 (or the pseudogene TRBV3-2) and TRBJ2-5, with 8 nucleotides matching TRBD1. The CDR3 runs 16 residues. CDR1 LGHDT and CDR2 YNNKEL come from the germline V gene (reference sequence). With V trimmed by 0 bases and J by 5 bases, 8 bases remained unmatched.

V is TRBV4-2 and J is TRBJ1-5; TRBD1 might be the D (5 bases). V dropped 0 bases and J dropped 2 bases, with 11 bases sitting between them. This CDR3 region has 16 residues. From germline, CDR1 is LGHNA and CDR2 YNFKEQ. The CDR3 DNA follows: TGTGCCAGCAGCCAAGATCCGGGGGTCGGCAATCAGCCCCAGCATTTT. Residues: CASSQDPGVGNQPQHF.

The chain links TRBV7-9 to TRBJ1-5, with D unclear. The CDR3 is 18 amino acids. The germline V gene encodes CDR1 SEHNR and CDR2 FQNEAQ (reference sequence). V was trimmed by 1 base and J by 5 bases, leaving 21 bases between them. CDR3 amino acids: CASSLGDSPRGLYQPQHF. The CDR3 region has the DNA TGTGCCAGCAGCTTAGGGGATAGTCCTCGAGGGTTGTATCAGCCCCAGCATTTT.

J is TRBJ1-3 and V is TRBV5-5; the D gene is possibly TRBD1 (6 bases). This CDR3 is 16 amino acids long. Trimming removed 0 bases at V and 3 bases at J, with 13 bases between. In germline, CDR1 is SGHKS, CDR2 YYEKEE (reference sequence). The CDR3 bases are TGTGCCAGCAGCTTGGTCCATACAGGGTTTGGAAACACCATATATTTT. This encodes CASSLVHTGFGNTIYF. The full variable domain, its missing parts supplied by reference TRBV5-5 and TRBJ1-3, is DAGVTQSPTHLIKTRGQQVTLRCSPISGHKSVSWYQQVLGQGPQFIFQYYEKEERGRGNFPDRFSARQFPNYSSELNVNALLLGDSALYLCASSLVHTGFGNTIYFGEGSWLTVV.

Only one count was recorded for this clone. The chain has TRBV27 and TRBJ1-2; D is unresolved. The CDR3 extends over 13 amino acids. CDR1 is MNHEY, CDR2 SMNVEV, per germline (reference sequence). Trimming stripped 8 bases from V and 0 bases from J, with 10 bases between. CDR3 coding DNA: TGTGCCAGCGGCCTCGGGACTAACTATGGCTACACCTTC. It specifies CASGLGTNYGYTF.

This clone was counted only a few times. The V and J genes are TRBV18 and TRBJ1-3; no clear D. Trimming pared 6 bases from V and 0 bases from J, leaving 6 bases between. Germline V lookup: CDR1 KGHSH, CDR2 LQKENI. This CDR3 is built from 13 residues. The CDR3 bases are TGTGCCAGCTCTTTGAGCTCTGGAAACACCATATATTTT. Amino acids: CASSLSSGNTIYF.

V gene TRBV30 combines with J gene TRBJ1-1; unclear D gene. The CDR3 extends over 13 amino acids. Germline CDR1 is GTSNPN and CDR2 is SVGIG (reference sequence). The V and J ends lost 2 bases and 7 bases respectively, with 14 bases between them. The CDR3 DNA sequence: TGTGCCTGGAGTTTAAATTCGGTCGGTGAAGCTTTCTTT. Protein: CAWSLNSVGEAFF.

This clone has just one count. The rearrangement links TRBV2 to TRBJ1-1; a weak D match, TRBD1 (5 bases). Per germline, CDR1 SNHLY and CDR2 FYNNEI. Trimming stripped 4 bases from V and 1 base from J, with 10 bases between. The CDR3 consists of 14 residues. CDR3 region: CASSVRQGNTEAFF. CDR3 sequence (DNA): TGTGCCAGCAGTGTTCGTCAGGGGAACACTGAAGCTTTCTTT.

CDR3 nucleotides: TGCAGCGTGGGGTTTAAGACAGGGGGCGGCGGCTACACCTTC. Its protein is CSVGFKTGGGGYTF. The chain couples TRBV29-1 to TRBJ1-2; 10 positions agree with TRBD1. The CDR3 runs 14 residues. The germline V gene has CDR1 SQVTM and CDR2 ANQGSEA. V trimming: 6 bases; J trimming: 8 bases; junction bases outside the gene matches: 12.

V and J are TRBV9 and TRBJ2-7; 8 bases are a match to TRBD2. The germline V gene has CDR1 SGDLS and CDR2 YYNGEE. V trimming: 4 bases; J trimming: 6 bases; junction bases outside the gene matches: 15. The CDR3 is made up of 16 amino acids. The CDR3, as DNA: TGTGCCAGCAGCCCCAGCTGGTTAGCGGGACTGGGCGAGCAGTACTTC. It is translated as CASSPSWLAGLGEQYF.

The chain has TRBV6-5 and TRBJ1-2, with a possible D match to TRBD1 (6 bases). Germline lookup yields CDR1 MNHEY and CDR2 SVGAGI. Trimming took off 2 bases at V and 8 bases at J, with 15 bases between the two ends. This CDR3 spans 14 amino acids. The CDR3, as DNA: TGTGCCAGCAGTTACGGGGGGGCGGTGAACGGCTACACCTTC. This translates into CASSYGGAVNGYTF.

Written as DNA, the CDR3 is TGTGCCAGCAGTGAAACCGGACTAGTATATGAGCAGTTCTTC. Translating gives CASSETGLVYEQFF. The chain links TRBV2 to TRBJ2-1; TRBD2 matches 7 bases. V shed 2 bases and J 8 bases; nucleotides not matched to a gene: 6. CDR3 length: 14 residues. Germline-derived CDR1 and CDR2 are SNHLY and FYNNEI.

This clone was seen a single time. The rearrangement uses TRBV5-4 and TRBJ2-4, with 9 bases identical to TRBD2. Germline values: CDR1 SGHNT, CDR2 YYREEE (reference sequence). CDR3 length: 16 residues. V shed 2 bases and J 0 bases; nucleotides not matched to a gene: 3. In DNA, the CDR3 is TGTGCCAGCAGCTTAGGCGGGGGGGCAGCCAAAAACATTCAGTACTTC. Amino acid sequence: CASSLGGGAAKNIQYF.

This clone showed up just a few times. The chain links TRBV3-1 (or the pseudogene TRBV3-2) to TRBJ1-2; D call uncertain. Looked up from germline, CDR1 is LGHDT and CDR2 is YNNKEL (reference sequence). The CDR3 consists of 11 residues. Trimming took 4 bases from V and 8 from J, leaving 8 bases between them. For the CDR3, the DNA is TGTGCCAGCAGCCCCGGGAGAGGCTACACCTTC. Encoded protein: CASSPGRGYTF.

This chain links TRBV2 with TRBJ1-1; tentative D call: TRBD1 (6 bases). The CDR3 length is 14 residues. V was shortened by 5 bases and J by 2 bases, with 12 bases between the two germline ends. In germline, CDR1 is SNHLY, CDR2 FYNNEI. The CDR3 loop is CASSLGTINTEAFF. In DNA, the CDR3 is TGTGCCAGCAGTTTGGGGACAATTAACACTGAAGCTTTCTTT.

The V gene is TRBV27, the J gene TRBJ1-4, with D possibly being TRBD1 (6 bases). This CDR3 comprises 14 residues. Germline loops: CDR1 MNHEY, CDR2 SMNVEV (reference sequence). The V end was cut by 6 bases, the J end by 4 bases, with 12 bases between. Here the CDR3 reads CASSRTVLNEKLFF. The DNA of the CDR3 is TGTGCCAGCAGCCGGACAGTGCTTAATGAAAAACTGTTTTTT.

This clone was seen a few times. The gene calls are TRBV19 and TRBJ2-3; a weak D match, TRBD1 (5 bases). V lost 8 bases to trimming and J lost 9 bases, with 12 bases between them. The CDR3 is 11 residues long. Germline loops: CDR1 LNHDA, CDR2 SQIVND (reference sequence). CDR3 amino acids: CASRAGSTQYF. Here the CDR3 DNA reads TGTGCCAGTCGAGCAGGGTCGACGCAGTATTTT.

The chain couples TRBV14 to TRBJ2-7, with 10 bases identical to TRBD1. CDR1 and CDR2 from the germline V gene are SGHDN and FVKESK. Trimming took 7 bases from V and 4 from J; bases not matched to a gene: 4. CDR3 length: 13 amino acids. CDR3 sequence reads: CASNRDRGYEQYF. The DNA of the CDR3 is TGTGCCAGCAACCGGGACAGGGGTTACGAGCAGTACTTC.

This clone was observed a single time. The rearrangement uses TRBV6-1 and TRBJ2-7; a possible D gene is TRBD2 (5 bases). CDR3 length: 17 amino acids. Germline V gene sequence: CDR1 MNHNS, CDR2 SASEGT. The V and J ends lost 1 base and 1 base respectively, with 17 bases between them. CDR3 amino acids: CASSEVDPRGWSYEQYF. The CDR3 DNA follows: TGTGCCAGCAGTGAAGTCGACCCCCGGGGTTGGTCCTACGAGCAGTACTTC.

This clone has only one observation. The chain couples TRBV24-1 to TRBJ1-5; weak D call: TRBD1 (5 bases). This CDR3 contains 14 residues. CDR1 KGHDR and CDR2 SFDVKD come from the germline V gene. V lost 4 bases to trimming and J lost 7 bases, with 13 bases between them. The CDR3 here is CATSEWGRSQPQHF. CDR3 DNA: TGTGCCACCAGTGAATGGGGCCGAAGCCAGCCCCAGCATTTT.

V usage is TRBV29-1 and J usage is TRBJ2-1, with 7 bases fitting TRBD1. CDR3 length: 13 amino acids. Germline loops: CDR1 SQVTM, CDR2 ANQGSEA. V was clipped by 7 bases and J by 6 bases; unmatched bases: 9. The CDR3 DNA reads TGCAGCGCCATTATCGGACAGGCCAATGAGCAGTTCTTC. Translated: CSAIIGQANEQFF.

The chain links TRBV5-6 to TRBJ2-2, with TRBD2 as a possible D gene (5 bases). The germline gives CDR1 SGHDT, CDR2 YYEEEE. This CDR3 comprises 14 residues. The V end lost 4 bases, the J end lost 4 bases, and 11 bases lay between the germline ends. The CDR3 nucleotides read TGTGCCAGCAGCGCGCTTCGGGGCACCGGGGAGCTGTTTTTT. This encodes CASSALRGTGELFF.

The genes are TRBV11-2 and TRBJ2-6; D may be TRBD1 (6 bases). Looked up from germline, CDR1 is SGHAT and CDR2 is FQNNGV. The CDR3 is made up of 16 amino acids. V was clipped by 9 bases and J by 1 base, with 16 bases between them. CDR3 nucleotide sequence: TGTGCCAGTCGTGCAGGGGTTAGATCTGGGGCCAACGTCCTGACTTTC. This encodes CASRAGVRSGANVLTF.